The source of this TCR beta chain is a study of Ad26.COV2.S vaccination and SARS-CoV-2 variants. Background on the study: A COV1001 Ad26.COV2.S trial-arm participant provided the sample. The vaccine Ad26.COV2.S was put into the muscle once, or twice with 56 days between. Study results and caveats: Among vaccine recipients, spike-specific TCR breadth exceeded that of placebo recipients. Placebo and vaccine recipients had non-spike TCR breadth that was similar.

Details on this clone: Its matching antigen is unknown.

Sample treatment: some 19 received Ad26.COV2.S at low or high dose, single or two shots; about 5 received placebo; per-sample allocation not given. Day 63 following the first vaccine or placebo injection was when the samples were taken. Sequencing was performed with immunoSEQ multiplex PCR; in TCRdb, only in-frame clones are kept and a portion is missing. The sample has 510,000 or so clones; roughly nine tenths are singletons. Trimming cost V 6 bases and J 2 bases, with 17 bases left between them. There are 15 residues in the CDR3. Germline CDR1 and CDR2: SNHLY and FYNNEI. This receptor was taken from a person aged 18 to 59 who received the Ad26.COV2.S COVID-19 vaccine or a placebo. Sequenced material: peripheral blood, taken in a trial of Ad26.COV2.S vaccine versus placebo. The chain has TRBV2 and TRBJ2-7; the D gene is possibly TRBD2 (6 bases). The chain's CDR3 is CASSSGTSLTYEQYF. Here the CDR3 DNA reads TGTGCCAGCAGCTCCGGGACTTCATTGACCTACGAGCAGTACTTC.